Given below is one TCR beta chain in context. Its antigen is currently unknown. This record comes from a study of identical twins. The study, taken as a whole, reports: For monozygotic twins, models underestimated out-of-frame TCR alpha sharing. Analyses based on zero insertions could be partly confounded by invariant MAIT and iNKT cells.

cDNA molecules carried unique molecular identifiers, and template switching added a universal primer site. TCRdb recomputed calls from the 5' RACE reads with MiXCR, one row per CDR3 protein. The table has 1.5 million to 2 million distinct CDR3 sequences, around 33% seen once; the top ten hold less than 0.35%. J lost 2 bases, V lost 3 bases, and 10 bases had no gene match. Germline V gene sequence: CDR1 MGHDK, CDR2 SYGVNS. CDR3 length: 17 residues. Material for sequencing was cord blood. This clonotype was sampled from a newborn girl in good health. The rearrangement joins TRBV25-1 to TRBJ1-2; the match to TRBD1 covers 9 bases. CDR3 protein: CASSDHTNRGPNYGYTF. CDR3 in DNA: TGTGCCAGCAGTGACCATACCAACAGGGGGCCAAACTATGGCTACACCTTC.